Below, 7 T cell receptor beta chains from the same sample are listed, as sequenced in a study of blood T cell repertoires in COVID-19. This table comes from immunoSEQ multiplex PCR, and its TCRdb copy is limited to in-frame clones, with some not included. Of roughly 320,000 clones in the sample, about 87% are singletons; the top ten hold roughly 6.3%. The sample taken for sequencing was peripheral blood. Receptors originate from a woman aged 45-65 years with COVID-19, enrolled during active disease.

V is TRBV4-3 and J is TRBJ2-3; D not resolved. Looked up from germline, CDR1 is LGHNA and CDR2 is YSLEER. The CDR3 contains 13 residues. Trimming stripped 0 bases from V and 7 bases from J, with 8 bases between. The CDR3 DNA sequence: TGCGCCAGCAGCCAAGATAGAAAGAATACGCAGTATTTT. Its translation is CASSQDRKNTQYF.

The V call is TRBV5-1, the J call TRBJ2-2; D not resolved. The CDR3 contains 14 residues. Germline CDR1 SGHRS, CDR2 YFSETQ. V dropped 0 bases and J dropped 6 bases, with 9 bases sitting between them. CDR3 DNA sequence: TGCGCCAGCAGCTTGGACAGCTCGTCCGGGGAGCTGTTTTTT. Its protein product is CASSLDSSSGELFF.

This clone occurred once. V and J are TRBV19 and TRBJ2-7; the D gene is possibly TRBD1 (6 bases). The CDR3 length is 14 residues. V was clipped by 5 bases and J by 3 bases, with 14 bases between them. Germline CDR1 and CDR2: LNHDA and SQIVND (reference sequence). This chain's CDR3 is CASSVQGNSYEQYF. As DNA, the CDR3 is TGTGCCAGTAGTGTACAGGGTAACAGCTACGAGCAGTACTTC. The full variable domain, with the rest looked up from reference TRBV19 and TRBJ2-7, is DGGITQSPKYLFRKEGQNVTLSCEQNLNHDAMYWYRQDPGQGLRLIYYSQIVNDFQKGDIAEGYSVSREKKESFPLTVTSAQKNPTAFYLCASSVQGNSYEQYFGPGTRLTVT.

The V gene is TRBV12-5, the J gene TRBJ2-3; 11 nucleotides align to TRBD2. Germline assignment: CDR1 LGHNT and CDR2 FRNRAP. V gave up 5 bases and J gave up 0 bases; unmatched junction bases: 4. The CDR3 is made up of 16 amino acids. DNA of the CDR3: TGTGCTAGTGGTCCAGGACTAGCGGGCAGCACAGATACGCAGTATTTT. Protein sequence: CASGPGLAGSTDTQYF.

The chain carries TRBV19 and TRBJ2-4; D is uncertain. Deletions cut 3 bases from V and 1 base from J, with 13 bases between. The CDR3 length is 16 residues. Germline CDR1 reads LNHDA; CDR2 reads SQIVND (reference sequence). The CDR3 spells CASSIQFSAAKNIQYF. CDR3 coding DNA: TGTGCCAGTAGTATTCAGTTCAGCGCCGCCAAAAACATTCAGTACTTC. Full variable domain (remainder filled in from reference TRBV19 and TRBJ2-4): DGGITQSPKYLFRKEGQNVTLSCEQNLNHDAMYWYRQDPGQGLRLIYYSQIVNDFQKGDIAEGYSVSREKKESFPLTVTSAQKNPTAFYLCASSIQFSAAKNIQYFGAGTRLSVL.

The chain is built from TRBV10-1 and TRBJ1-1; 10 positions agree with TRBD1. Unmatched junction bases numbered 13, after V lost 6 bases and J lost 3 bases. Germline V lookup: CDR1 WNHNN, CDR2 SYGVQD (reference sequence). The CDR3 is 17 residues long. In nucleotides, the CDR3 is TGCGCCAGCAGCCCCGGGACAGGGGCGGTCCTGTACACTGAAGCTTTCTTT. It yields the protein CASSPGTGAVLYTEAFF.

The chain recombines TRBV5-1 with TRBJ2-3; 11 bases agree with TRBD2. The ends lost 2 bases at V and 4 bases at J; junction bases unmatched: 3. Germline CDR1 is SGHRS and CDR2 is YFSETQ. This CDR3 is 15 amino acids long. CDR3 loop: CASSLTSGSADTQYF. The CDR3 nucleotides are TGCGCCAGCAGCTTAACTAGCGGGAGCGCAGATACGCAGTATTTT.